The 29 T cell receptor beta chains below were found in one sample sequenced in a study of PD-1 blockade in classical Hodgkin lymphoma. Every patient relapsed after autologous stem cell transplantation, and brentuximab vedotin exposure varied. Clones were sequenced by immunoSEQ multiplex PCR, and TCRdb holds only the in-frame ones, with some missing. The sample records roughly 47,000 clones, less than 85% being singletons. The specimen was peripheral blood mononuclear cells (PBMCs), collected before the second cycle of nivolumab. The receptors derive from a human donor with classical Hodgkin lymphoma.

The chain uses TRBV28 and TRBJ1-2, with D unresolved. The length of the CDR3 is 12 residues. CDR1 is MDHEN, CDR2 SYDVKM, per germline. The ends were cut back, 7 bases at V and 8 bases at J, with 14 bases in the middle. The CDR3 loop is CASKRREEGYTF. In DNA, the CDR3 is TGTGCCAGCAAAAGGAGGGAGGAGGGCTACACCTTC.

This chain joins TRBV30 and TRBJ2-7; D unclear. The V gene lost 0 bases and the J gene lost 2 bases, with 11 bases spanning the gap. The CDR3 covers 14 residues. Germline V gene sequence: CDR1 GTSNPN, CDR2 SVGIG (reference sequence). This CDR3 is CAWSVLDGPYEQYF. As DNA, the CDR3 is TGTGCCTGGAGTGTCCTGGACGGACCCTACGAGCAGTACTTC.

The rearrangement links TRBV6-8 to TRBJ2-7; the D is unclear. Germline CDR1 MNHGY, CDR2 SAAAGT. V was cut by 5 bases and J by 2 bases, with 13 bases left in between. This CDR3 contains 14 residues. For the CDR3, the DNA is TGTGCCAGCAGTCATCCCAGGATTACCTACGAGCAGTACTTC. Protein sequence: CASSHPRITYEQYF.

This chain uses TRBV28 with TRBJ1-1, with no clear D. The CDR3 consists of 13 residues. Trimming cost V 6 bases and J 0 bases, with 8 bases left between them. Germline lookup yields CDR1 MDHEN and CDR2 SYDVKM. CDR3 loop: CASSPGVNTEAFF. Written as DNA, the CDR3 is TGTGCCAGCAGCCCGGGTGTGAACACTGAAGCTTTCTTT.

The chain has TRBV5-1 and TRBJ2-3, with D possibly TRBD2 on 6 matching bases. Germline CDR1 SGHRS, CDR2 YFSETQ. This CDR3 has 15 amino acids. Trimming removed 7 bases at V and 0 bases at J, with 15 bases between. The CDR3 sequence is CASVRLATSTDTQYF. DNA of the CDR3: TGCGCCAGCGTAAGGCTAGCGACTAGCACAGATACGCAGTATTTT.

The chain combines TRBV4-3 with TRBJ2-3; D not resolved. CDR3 length: 13 amino acids. V was cut by 3 bases and J by 0 bases, with 4 bases left in between. CDR1 is LGHNA and CDR2 is YSLEER in the germline V gene. CDR3 nucleotides: TGCGCCAGCAGCCAGGTTAGCACAGATACGCAGTATTTT. Translating gives CASSQVSTDTQYF.

J is TRBJ2-2 and V is TRBV13; TRBD1 might be the D (5 bases). Trimming took off 4 bases at V and 4 bases at J, with 16 bases between the two ends. The CDR3 is 16 residues long. Germline V gives CDR1 PRHDT, CDR2 FYEKMQ (reference sequence). CDR3 region: CASSSPAGSGTGELFF. The CDR3 nucleotides read TGTGCCAGCAGCTCCCCGGCAGGGTCGGGCACCGGGGAGCTGTTTTTT.

V is TRBV18 and J is TRBJ2-3; D not resolved. Looked up from germline, CDR1 is KGHSH and CDR2 is LQKENI. V lost 1 base, J lost 4 bases, and 3 bases lay in between. The CDR3 is made up of 12 amino acids. CDR3 sequence reads: CASSPLADTQYF. The CDR3 DNA is TGTGCCAGCTCACCACTGGCAGATACGCAGTATTTT.

The chain recombines TRBV7-6 with TRBJ2-7; the match to TRBD1 covers 9 bases. CDR1 and CDR2 (germline): SGHVS, FNYEAQ. The junction had 7 bases not matched to a gene; V was cut back by 5 bases and J by 2 bases. The CDR3 totals 15 residues. The CDR3 is CASSAGQGSTYEQYF. In nucleotides, the CDR3 is TGTGCCAGCAGCGCCGGACAGGGGTCGACCTACGAGCAGTACTTC.

This chain links TRBV6-5 with TRBJ1-1, with 10 bases that match TRBD1. The CDR3 runs to 15 residues. CDR1 MNHEY and CDR2 SVGAGI come from the germline V gene. The trim removed 5 bases at V and 5 bases at J, leaving 8 bases unmatched. The CDR3 sequence: CASSKPGQGRTEAFF. For the CDR3, the DNA is TGTGCCAGCAGTAAACCGGGACAGGGGCGGACTGAAGCTTTCTTT.

This chain connects TRBV9 to TRBJ2-5; TRBD1 matches at 9 bases. This CDR3 is 16 amino acids long. Germline V gene lookup returns CDR1 SGDLS and CDR2 YYNGEE. J was trimmed by 4 bases and V by 4 bases; bases with no gene match: 11. DNA for the CDR3: TGTGCCAGCAGCCCCCCAGGGACAGGGTTAGGAGAGACCCAGTACTTC. This sequence encodes CASSPPGTGLGETQYF.

This clone ranks as medium-sized. This chain uses TRBV6-1 with TRBJ1-2, with a weak D call TRBD1 (6 bases). The CDR3 length is 14 residues. Germline lookup yields CDR1 MNHNS and CDR2 SASEGT. Trimming shortened V by 1 base and J by 8 bases, and 14 bases separated the two germline ends. Written as DNA, the CDR3 is TGTGCCAGCAGTGAAGGGGCAGGGGCCGAGGGCTACACCTTC. It translates to CASSEGAGAEGYTF.

The CDR3 reads CASSPNRDTQYF. The DNA for the CDR3 is TGTGCCAGCAGTCCAAACAGAGATACGCAGTATTTT. V usage is TRBV13 and J usage is TRBJ2-3; no firm D call. Trimming pared 6 bases from V and 5 bases from J, leaving 9 bases between. CDR3 length: 12 amino acids. The germline CDR1 and CDR2 sequences are PRHDT and FYEKMQ (reference sequence).

J is TRBJ2-2 and V is TRBV5-4, with 12 bases aligning to TRBD2. Losses at the gene ends were 4 bases for V and 4 bases for J; bases not matched to a gene: 5. Per the germline V gene, CDR1 is SGHNT and CDR2 is YYREEE (reference sequence). The CDR3 consists of 16 residues. The CDR3 reads CASSPSGGATTGELFF. The CDR3, as DNA: TGTGCCAGCAGCCCTAGCGGGGGGGCCACCACCGGGGAGCTGTTTTTT.

V gene TRBV7-9 combines with J gene TRBJ2-5, with D hard to call. Germline V gives CDR1 SEHNR, CDR2 FQNEAQ (reference sequence). Trimming shortened V by 0 bases and J by 1 base, and 9 bases separated the two germline ends. The CDR3 runs 15 residues. The CDR3 reads CASSLASGPQETQYF. The CDR3 bases are TGTGCCAGCAGCTTAGCGTCAGGCCCCCAAGAGACCCAGTACTTC.

The chain recombines TRBV10-2 with TRBJ2-1, with 7 bases that match TRBD2. The junction had 7 bases not matched to a gene; V was cut back by 2 bases and J by 3 bases. CDR3 length equals 16 residues. Germline values: CDR1 WSHSY, CDR2 SAAADI. CDR3 DNA sequence: TGCGCCAGCAGTGAGGGTCGAGGCGGGGGCTACAATGAGCAGTTCTTC. Translating it yields CASSEGRGGGYNEQFF.

A note on this clone: Germline and junction disagree at one end, which may indicate a read error. V and J are TRBV7-8 and TRBJ2-7; 8 bases line up with TRBD1. Per germline, CDR1 SGHVS and CDR2 FQNEAQ. The CDR3 consists of 14 residues. The CDR3 sequence is CACEDRGSSHEQYF. DNA for the CDR3: TGTGCCTGCGAAGACAGGGGTTCCTCCCACGAGCAGTACTTC.

V is TRBV27 and J is TRBJ2-3, with D possibly being TRBD2 (6 bases). V was shortened by 6 bases and J by 0 bases, with 13 bases between the two germline ends. In germline, CDR1 is MNHEY, CDR2 SMNVEV (reference sequence). The CDR3 is 15 residues long. The CDR3 here is CASRSGVSSTDTQYF. CDR3 coding DNA: TGTGCCAGCAGGTCGGGAGTGTCTAGCACAGATACGCAGTATTTT.

The V and J genes are TRBV9 and TRBJ1-1; D is perhaps TRBD1 (5 bases). Germline CDR1 reads SGDLS; CDR2 reads YYNGEE. The CDR3 spans 14 residues. Trimming cost V 0 bases and J 8 bases, with 14 bases left between them. As DNA, the CDR3 is TGTGCCAGCAGCGTAGGGCGCCTAGGGGACGAAGCTTTCTTT. Amino acids: CASSVGRLGDEAFF.

The table lists this clone with a count of one. The chain couples TRBV7-9 to TRBJ1-4; D gene unclear. Germline V lookup: CDR1 SEHNR, CDR2 FQNEAQ (reference sequence). CDR3 length: 15 amino acids. V lost 5 bases and J 7 bases, leaving 17 bases between the germline ends. The CDR3 region is CASSPNTLGGEKLFF. The DNA for the CDR3 is TGTGCCAGCAGCCCGAACACCCTCGGAGGTGAAAAACTGTTTTTT.

The rearrangement links TRBV6-6 to TRBJ2-1; 8 positions match TRBD2. CDR1 is MNHNY and CDR2 is SVGAGI in the germline V gene (reference sequence). There are 14 residues in the CDR3. V was clipped by 2 bases and J by 5 bases; unmatched bases: 2. In nucleotides, the CDR3 is TGTGCCAGCAGTTACACTAGCGGAAACAATGAGCAGTTCTTC. It translates to CASSYTSGNNEQFF.

The V gene is TRBV7-9, the J gene TRBJ1-2, with a tentative D call TRBD1 (6 bases). This CDR3 has 14 amino acids. Germline loops: CDR1 SEHNR, CDR2 FQNEAQ (reference sequence). With 2 bases removed from V and 3 bases from J, the gap between germline ends came to 10 bases. DNA of the CDR3: TGTGCCAGCAGCTTACCAGGGGAAGACTATGGCTACACCTTC. Translating gives CASSLPGEDYGYTF.

V usage is TRBV6-6 and J usage is TRBJ1-1, with no clear D. This CDR3 region has 13 residues. Germline V gene data show CDR1 as MNHNY and CDR2 as SVGAGI (reference sequence). V lost 5 bases and J 1 base, leaving 8 bases between the germline ends. In DNA form, the CDR3 reads TGTGCCAGCAGTCTGACACCGAACACTGAAGCTTTCTTT. Encoded protein: CASSLTPNTEAFF.

The chain couples TRBV7-9 to TRBJ2-5; D gene unclear. CDR3 length: 14 amino acids. Germline CDR1 and CDR2: SEHNR and FQNEAQ (reference sequence). V lost 3 bases and J 2 bases, leaving 10 bases between the germline ends. In DNA form, the CDR3 reads TGTGCCAGCAGCTTTATCGGCGGACAAGAGACCCAGTACTTC. Protein product: CASSFIGGQETQYF. Based on the CDR3 plus reference TRBV7-9 and TRBJ2-5, the full variable domain is DTGVSQNPRHKITKRGQNVTFRCDPISEHNRLYWYRQTLGQGPEFLTYFQNEAQLEKSRLLSDRFSAERPKGSFSTLEIQRTEQGDSAMYLCASSFIGGQETQYFGPGTRLLVL.

This clone was counted a few times. The V gene is TRBV7-8, the J gene TRBJ1-6; D ambiguous. The length of the CDR3 is 13 residues. CDR1 and CDR2 from the germline V gene are SGHVS and FQNEAQ. V shed 8 bases and J shed 10 bases, with 15 bases lying between them. DNA for the CDR3: TGTGCCAGCGGCGGACCCGCGGGATCACCCCTCCACTTT. Amino acids: CASGGPAGSPLHF.

This clone was counted a few times. V usage is TRBV5-1 and J usage is TRBJ2-3, with D maybe TRBD2 (6 bases). The CDR3 runs 17 residues. V gave up 1 base and J gave up 1 base, with 16 bases separating them. Germline assignment: CDR1 SGHRS and CDR2 YFSETQ. As DNA, the CDR3 is TGCGCCAGCAGCTTGTCTTTAGGACCGGGGGGCACAGATACGCAGTATTTT. It yields the protein CASSLSLGPGGTDTQYF.

The chain employs TRBV6-5 and TRBJ1-2; D is undetermined. The CDR3 covers 13 residues. The germline gives CDR1 MNHEY, CDR2 SVGAGI. V was trimmed by 6 bases and J by 8 bases, leaving 16 bases between them. The CDR3 DNA is TGTGCCAGCAGCCCTCGGGCAGGAGCCGGCTACACCTTC. Protein sequence: CASSPRAGAGYTF.

This clone was seen just once. The chain has TRBV19 and TRBJ1-5; 9 nucleotides match TRBD1. Per the germline V gene, CDR1 is LNHDA and CDR2 is SQIVND (reference sequence). Trimming cost V 2 bases and J 0 bases; bases outside gene matches: 11. This CDR3 spans 19 amino acids. The CDR3 protein is CASSIFWDRDTYSNQPQHF. The CDR3 DNA reads as TGTGCCAGTAGTATATTCTGGGACAGGGACACTTATAGCAATCAGCCCCAGCATTTT.

The V gene is TRBV6-5, the J gene TRBJ1-5; D not certain. In germline, CDR1 is MNHEY, CDR2 SVGAGI. The CDR3 is 15 amino acids. Trimming pared 2 bases from V and 6 bases from J, leaving 14 bases between. The CDR3 nucleotides are TGTGCCAGCAGTTACCTGGGGTTAGGTGGTCAGCCCCAGCATTTT. Encoded protein: CASSYLGLGGQPQHF.